This T cell receptor (beta chain) was captured by sequencing in a study of CD8+CD57+ T cells in acquired aplastic anemia. The template for TCR beta VDJ and CDR3 sequence profiling was genomic DNA. TCRdb processed the reads anew with MiXCR; each CDR3 protein has one entry. The profile shows 150,000 to 200,000 distinct CDR3 sequences, 35% to 55% of them singletons. Study-wide findings and caveats: Fewer than 35 sequences, all CD8+ CDR3, were shared between patients and controls.

Of note for this clonotype: Its antigen is not known.

The trim removed 7 bases at V and 8 bases at J, leaving 13 bases unmatched. The CDR3 consists of 14 residues. Germline values: CDR1 SGHTS, CDR2 YDEGEE. This clonotype was obtained from a human donor in good health. The sequenced sample was sorted CD4+, CD8+, or CD8+CD57+ T cells (not recorded which) from PBMCs. The rearrangement uses TRBV5-8 and TRBJ1-2, with TRBD1 identical over 8 bases. The DNA for the CDR3 is TGTGCCAGCGGCCACCCGGACAGGGATGAAGGCTACACCTTC. Protein sequence: CASGHPDRDEGYTF.